Listed here is a single T cell receptor beta chain. This sample was taken from a study of T cell repertoires in aging, cancer and after chemotherapy. Germline CDR1 is MNHEY and CDR2 is SMNVEV (reference sequence). The CDR3 covers 14 residues. V trimming: 5 bases; J trimming: 7 bases; junction bases outside the gene matches: 5. A mixed TRB-A/B primer pool amplified rearranged TRB by multiplex touch-down PCR. TCRdb called the multiplex PCR reads again in MiXCR, with one record for every CDR3 protein. This table has about 1,500 distinct CDR3 sequences, 49% appearing once. Peripheral blood genomic DNA, not sorted cells or RNA, was the template.

Material for sequencing was blood. The sequence was obtained from a human donor with a blood cancer. V is TRBV27 and J is TRBJ1-6; 7 nucleotides agree with TRBD1. The CDR3 here is CASSATGQNSPLHF. The CDR3 bases are TGTGCCAGCAGTGCGACAGGGCAAAATTCACCCCTCCACTTT.